Listed here are 16 T cell receptor beta chains from one sample, sequenced in a study of identical twins. Each CDR3 protein is one row after TCRdb ran MiXCR on the 5' RACE reads. The sample has about 690,000 distinct CDR3 sequences, roughly 6.2% seen once; the top ten hold 1.5% to 2%. The sample was naive T cells sorted from blood. The receptors stem from a man aged 18 to 29 in good health.

This clonotype was seen a few times. The rearrangement uses TRBV6-1 and TRBJ2-7, with TRBD2 matching 9 bases. CDR1 and CDR2 (germline): MNHNS, SASEGT. This CDR3 has 17 amino acids. V shed 4 bases and J 4 bases; nucleotides not matched to a gene: 14. As DNA, the CDR3 is TGTGCCAGCAGTGCCCAAGTAGTAGCGGGAGTCTTTTACGAGCAGTACGTC. This encodes CASSAQVVAGVFYEQYV.

This clonotype was observed many times. This chain joins TRBV20-1 and TRBJ1-1; D is uncertain. Germline assignment: CDR1 DFQATT and CDR2 SNEGSKA (reference sequence). V gave up 6 bases and J gave up 0 bases, with 14 bases separating them. The CDR3 is 14 amino acids. The DNA of the CDR3 is TGCAGTGCGAAGGAGGGATCCCTGAACACTGAAGCTTTCTTT. Translated, it gives CSAKEGSLNTEAFF.

This clonotype was picked up a small number of times. The rearrangement links TRBV20-1 to TRBJ1-2; 8 nucleotides match TRBD1. Trimming at V came to 6 bases and at J to 3 bases, leaving 9 bases not matched to a gene. The CDR3 is made up of 14 amino acids. The germline V gene encodes CDR1 DFQATT and CDR2 SNEGSKA (reference sequence). CDR3 loop: CSARRDRGDYGYTF. For the CDR3, the DNA is TGCAGTGCCAGACGCGACAGGGGCGACTATGGCTACACCTTC.

This clonotype was recorded at least ten times. The chain employs TRBV4-2 and TRBJ1-2; 7 nucleotides match TRBD1. The V gene's germline CDR1 is LGHNA and CDR2 YNFKEQ. The CDR3 extends over 15 amino acids. V dropped 4 bases and J dropped 2; count of bases not matched to a gene: 7. The DNA of the CDR3 is TGTGCCAGCAGCCCTACAGGGGTTGAGAACTATGGCTACACCTTC. This translates into CASSPTGVENYGYTF.

This clonotype was counted at least ten times. The gene calls are TRBV7-2 and TRBJ2-3; 7 positions match TRBD2. V lost 1 base, J lost 2 bases, and 3 bases stayed unmatched. Germline-derived CDR1 and CDR2 are SGHTA and FQGNSA. The CDR3 length is 15 residues. For the CDR3, the DNA is TGTGCCAGCAGCTTAGAGCGGGGTGACACAGATACGCAGTATTTT. This codes for CASSLERGDTDTQYF.

In its sample, this clonotype was seen many times. The J gene is TRBJ1-2, the V gene TRBV5-1; D is ambiguous. Germline CDR1 reads SGHRS; CDR2 reads YFSETQ. CDR3 length: 16 amino acids. Trimming removed 2 bases from V and 4 bases from J, with 18 bases in between. The CDR3 region has the DNA TGCGCCAGCAGCTTCCGTGGTATGGACCGAGGCTATGGCTACACCTTC. Protein product: CASSFRGMDRGYGYTF.

In nucleotides, the CDR3 is TGCGCCAGCAGCCTGACAGGGGGCGTTGAGCAGTTCTTC. Residues: CASSLTGGVEQFF. The V call is TRBV4-3, the J call TRBJ2-1, with 10 bases matching TRBD1. The V segment lost 4 bases and the J segment 9 bases; nucleotides outside the gene matches: 3. CDR3 length: 13 residues. Germline values: CDR1 LGHNA, CDR2 YSLEER.

This CDR3 reads CASSERENSGNTIYF. The CDR3 nucleotides read TGTGCCAGCAGTGAAAGGGAAAACTCTGGAAACACCATATATTTT. The gene calls are TRBV2 and TRBJ1-3; no reliable D call. From germline, CDR1 is SNHLY and CDR2 FYNNEI. V lost 2 bases and J lost 0, with 8 bases in between. This CDR3 has 15 residues.

V usage is TRBV5-1 and J usage is TRBJ2-5; D is unresolved. The CDR3 length is 14 residues. V lost 0 bases, J lost 3 bases, and 9 bases lay in between. Germline V gene data show CDR1 as SGHRS and CDR2 as YFSETQ. The CDR3 loop is CASSLGWDKETQYF. CDR3 nucleotide sequence: TGCGCCAGCAGCTTGGGGTGGGATAAAGAGACCCAGTACTTC.

This clonotype was found many times. The rearrangement links TRBV9 to TRBJ2-7, with 7 bases identical to TRBD2. Germline trimming cut 2 bases from V and 0 bases from J; bases unmatched to any gene: 2. This CDR3 is 14 amino acids long. The germline gives CDR1 SGDLS, CDR2 YYNGEE. The CDR3 nucleotides read TGTGCCAGCAGCGTCGGCGGGAGCTCCTACGAGCAGTACGTC. Translation: CASSVGGSSYEQYV.

This clonotype was counted at least ten times. This sequence joins TRBV29-1 and TRBJ2-5, with D unclear. Germline CDR1 is SQVTM and CDR2 is ANQGSEA. V gave up 7 bases and J gave up 6 bases, with 9 bases separating them. The length of the CDR3 is 10 residues. CDR3 DNA sequence: TGCAGCGGGGTGTCCCAGACCCAGTACTTC. Its protein is CSGVSQTQYF.

V and J are TRBV6-5 and TRBJ2-7; 8 bases fit TRBD1. CDR1 and CDR2 from the germline V gene are MNHEY and SVGAGI. CDR3 length: 18 residues. Losses at the gene ends were 4 bases for V and 3 bases for J; bases not matched to a gene: 17. The CDR3 sequence: CASSLGFDGTGSSYEQYV. The CDR3 DNA reads as TGTGCCAGCAGTTTAGGTTTCGACGGGACAGGATCAAGCTACGAGCAGTACGTC.

This clonotype was detected ten times or more. The J gene is TRBJ1-6, the V gene TRBV20-1, with a weak D call TRBD1 (6 bases). Germline V CDR1 and CDR2: DFQATT, SNEGSKA (reference sequence). V lost 5 bases, J lost 7 bases, and 18 bases lay in between. There are 15 residues in the CDR3. CDR3 loop: CSASGEGGGNSPLHF. In DNA form, the CDR3 reads TGCAGTGCTTCCGGTGAAGGGGGAGGCAATTCACCCCTCCACTTT.

This rearrangement joins TRBV29-1 to TRBJ2-3, with 9 bases matching TRBD2. Germline lookup yields CDR1 SQVTM and CDR2 ANQGSEA. This CDR3 has 17 residues. V dropped 3 bases and J dropped 1; count of bases not matched to a gene: 11. CDR3 DNA: TGCAGCGTTGAGTCCGCGGGAGGGCCAGAGGGCACAGATACGCAGTATTTT. It is translated as CSVESAGGPEGTDTQYF.

This clonotype was detected ten times or more. The CDR3 nucleotides read TGTGCCAGCAGTTTGGATCCGGGGACTGAAGCTTTCTTT. Translated, it gives CASSLDPGTEAFF. This rearrangement joins TRBV12-3 or TRBV12-4 to TRBJ1-1; D is uncertain. Trimming took 3 bases from V and 5 from J, leaving 10 bases between them. The length of the CDR3 is 13 residues.

Only a few counts were recorded for this clonotype. The chain uses TRBV11-2 and TRBJ2-5; possibly TRBD1 or TRBD2 for D (7 bases each). V lost 7 bases to trimming and J lost 2 bases, with 23 bases between them. Germline V gene sequence: CDR1 SGHAT, CDR2 FQNNGV. The CDR3 consists of 17 residues. CDR3 amino acids: CASNVDREGVGQETQYF. CDR3 DNA sequence: TGTGCCAGCAACGTAGACAGGGAGGGAGTCGGACAAGAGACCCAGTACTTC.